This record concerns one T cell receptor (beta chain) sequence. The antigen this receptor binds is unknown. One base away there is no much larger clone; base qualities are not given. Spanning cysteine to phenylalanine, the CDR3 consists of 15 amino acids. The retained sequence is limited to the CDR3, 45 bases, with the frame set at the first base. A distance of 21 bases separates the germline ends of V and J, which lose 6 bases and 8 bases respectively. Based on the germline V gene, the CDR1 and CDR2 sequences are SGHTS and YDEGEE. This sample was included in a study of T cell responses to AZD1222 COVID-19 vaccine (dated by TCRdb to the early 2020s). About the full investigation: TCR sequencing covered some 250 trial participants: about 210 given two doses of AZD1222 and around 26 given two doses of MenACWY control vaccine. Trial participants were enrolled by age into 18-55, 56-69 and 70-plus year subgroups, with roughly 160, 29 and 62 TCR-sequenced participants respectively. What the work shows at the level of the full study, not this receptor alone: Most participants were white British and females outnumbered males, and the authors suggested that clonal diversity may have been underestimated. CD4 TCRs associated with the vaccine covered the entire spike protein, and the dominant responses were in regions 160-218 and 743-854. After two AZD1222 doses, spike-specific TCR breadth and depth were significantly higher than at day 0 and than in MenACWY recipients. Because no samples from the day 14 peak response were available, repertoires could be characterized only after the peak T cell response. Only six AZD1222 recipients were SARS-CoV-2 seropositive at baseline, limiting conclusions about previously exposed vaccinees. In the small 56-69-year group, the increase in depth fell short of significance, most likely because of low power. Nearly half of unique spike-specific TCRs reportedly recognized epitopes outside regions mutated in the B.1.351 and B.1.1.7 variants.

The CDR3 regions of human TCRbeta chains were subjected to immunosequencing. The authors' analysis ran thus. Repertoire TCRs were matched against a reference library of SARS-CoV-2-specific TCRs generated with the MIRA antigen-specificity platform. Breadth was defined as the fraction of unique TCRs that were SARS-CoV-2-associated. Depth was defined as the fraction of total T cells that were SARS-CoV-2-associated. Each spike-specific TCR was assigned to its reactive spike region and to a CD4 or CD8 class using the MIRA data. Log10-transformed breadth and depth values were compared by one-way ANOVA with Sidak's multiple comparisons tests. This immuneACCESS table, as held by TCRdb, lists in-frame sequences with V and J called but not all clones. Of the missing ones, under half trace to an unresolved V gene in checked studies; the others have no known cause. The V and J calls and clone size were taken over from that table, and D and trimming were inferred from the DNA. The sample yields about 86,000 clones; about nine tenths were counted once. The ten largest clones take up 6% to 7.5% of the sample.

The sample's time point label, in plain terms: about 28 days (+/-7) after the second vaccine dose. Because spike-specific TCR depth and breadth did not differ between the two schedules, AZD1222 recipients who got a second dose at roughly 4 weeks were pooled with those who got a second dose at roughly 12 weeks. Vaccinee samples were obtained from the UK trials COV001 and COV002, which included a single-blind randomized controlled phase 2/3 trial of AZD1222 (ChAdOx1 nCoV-19) in healthy adults. Trial participant PBMC samples were collected at day 0 and day 28 after the second dose for TCRbeta chain sequencing.

The receptor was derived from an adult who received the AZD1222 COVID-19 vaccine. Sequences were derived from peripheral blood, sampled 28 days after the second AZD1222 dose. The chain was built from TRBV5-8 and TRBJ1-5, with no D gene named confidently. The DNA sequence is as follows: TGTGCCAGCACCACACCCGGGCAGAATGGTAAGCCCCAGCATTTT. Translated, this is CASTTPGQNGKPQHF.